This T cell receptor (beta chain) is from a study of blood T cells in healthy people across ages. Broader study findings: Donor CMV infection status was unknown, possibly confounding age-related changes in expanded clonotypes. Estimated diversity that came from one million T cells was considered an underestimate.

Through a sample-barcoded 5' primer and a J-beta primer mix, a second PCR was run for roughly 6 to 11 cycles. No fewer than 3 million CDR3-containing paired-end reads came from each sample. TCRdb ran MiXCR on the 5' RACE reads and lists one entry per CDR3 protein. The table records about 730,000 distinct CDR3 sequences, roughly 47% of them present only once. The CDR3 length is 14 residues. V dropped 0 bases and J dropped 5 bases, with 8 bases sitting between them. Germline CDR1 reads SGDLS; CDR2 reads YYNGEE. This clonotype was counted a few times. The antigen is not known. The J gene is TRBJ2-2, the V gene TRBV9; D call uncertain. Sequenced input: blood. The receptor was derived from a woman aged 60-70 years in good health. The CDR3: CASSVATETGELFF. CDR3 nucleotide sequence: TGTGCCAGCAGCGTAGCTACGGAGACCGGGGAGCTGTTTTTT.